Listed here are 5 T cell receptor beta chains from one sample, sequenced in a study of early T cells in non-severe SARS-CoV-2 infection. Each CDR3 protein gets one entry after TCRdb re-called the 5' RACE reads with MiXCR. The sample yields about 94,000 distinct CDR3 sequences, 13% seen once. The sample consisted of whole blood. These receptor sequences come from an adult who was a healthcare worker with PCR-confirmed SARS-CoV-2 infection or an uninfected control (not recorded which).

This chain uses TRBV7-9 with TRBJ2-7, with 8 bases fitting TRBD1. V was pared by 4 bases and J by 4 bases, with 12 bases of the junction left unmatched. The CDR3 spans 16 residues. The V gene's germline CDR1 is SEHNR and CDR2 FQNEAQ (reference sequence). The CDR3 region is CASSSVPTGDFYEQYF. The CDR3 region has the DNA TGTGCCAGCAGCTCAGTTCCGACAGGGGATTTTTACGAGCAGTACTTC.

As DNA, the CDR3 is TGTGCCAGCAGCGGGGGGGCTGACGAGCAGTACTTC. Translated: CASSGGADEQYF. The chain employs TRBV6-6 and TRBJ2-7, with 8 bases lining up with TRBD2. Germline loops: CDR1 MNHNY, CDR2 SVGAGI (reference sequence). The CDR3 sequence is 12 residues long. J was trimmed by 5 bases and V by 6 bases; bases with no gene match: 3.

This clonotype was detected many times. This chain connects TRBV20-1 to TRBJ2-7; no firm D call. Germline V gene sequence: CDR1 DFQATT, CDR2 SNEGSKA (reference sequence). CDR3 length equals 13 residues. V lost 6 bases and J 2 bases, leaving 14 bases between the germline ends. The CDR3 DNA reads TGCAGTGCCCATGGCGGTTCCGCCTACGAGCAGTACTTC. Its translation: CSAHGGSAYEQYF.

The sample holds many counts of this clonotype. This rearrangement joins TRBV5-1 to TRBJ2-1, with TRBD1 identical over 9 bases. Germline V gives CDR1 SGHRS, CDR2 YFSETQ. CDR3 size: 13 residues. V dropped 5 bases and J dropped 6; count of bases not matched to a gene: 3. The CDR3 is CASRRTGANEQFF. The CDR3 DNA reads TGCGCCAGCAGGAGGACAGGGGCCAATGAGCAGTTCTTC.

This clonotype was counted at least ten times. The rearrangement uses TRBV2 and TRBJ1-5; 9 nucleotides agree with TRBD1. The germline V gene has CDR1 SNHLY and CDR2 FYNNEI. The J segment lost 1 base and the V segment lost 3 bases, leaving 1 base of the junction unmatched. This CDR3 region has 15 residues. The CDR3 sequence: CASSDGTGSNQPQHF. Written as DNA, the CDR3 is TGTGCCAGCAGTGATGGGACAGGGAGCAATCAGCCCCAGCATTTT.